A selection of T cell receptor beta chains follows, all from one sample in a study of response to subunit inactivated influenza vaccine. TCRdb re-analysed the RT-PCR reads in MiXCR, keeping a single row per CDR3 protein. The sample holds fewer than 600,000 distinct CDR3 sequences, around 7.9% seen once. Specimen: PBMCs from blood, collected about 24 months after vaccination. These receptors were taken from a man in his fifties or sixties who received an inactivated influenza vaccine. CDR3s include the opening cysteine and the closing phenylalanine or tryptophan. Each record gives: V gene, clone size, J gene, D gene, CDR3 DNA, CDR3 protein. The D gene is left open where the match is weak. Some rows have no size entry. The others give once, few or many, or a class for an expanded clone.

>TRBV27|.|TRBJ2-7|.
TGTGCCAGCAGCCCGGGGTTTGAAGGGCGACACTACGAGCAGTACTTC
CASSPGFEGRHYEQYF
>TRBV5-5|many|TRBJ2-7|TRBD1
TGTGCCAGCAGCTTACAGGGGTATTCAGCCTACGAGCAGTACTTC
CASSLQGYSAYEQYF
>TRBV28|few|TRBJ1-4|.
TGTGCCAGCAGTTTAGCGCGCGCAACTGATGAAAAACTGTTTTTT
CASSLARATDEKLFF
>TRBV20-1|.|TRBJ1-5|.
TGCAGTGCTAGAGGGGGTGAGGCCCTTAATCAGCCCCAGCATTTT
CSARGGEALNQPQHF
>TRBV4-1|.|TRBJ2-7|.
TGCGCCAGCAGCCAAGAAGAGCGGGTCTCCTACGAGCAGTACTTC
CASSQEERVSYEQYF
>TRBV5-1|few|TRBJ2-7|TRBD2
TGCGCCAGCAGCTTCGGGACTAGCGGGAGCGAGCAGTACTTC
CASSFGTSGSEQYF
>TRBV20-1|few|TRBJ1-5|.
TGCAGTGCAGTGACCGCCAGCAATCAGCCCCAGCATTTT
CSAVTASNQPQHF
>TRBV12-3/TRBV12-4|few|TRBJ2-2|.
TGTGCCAGCAGTCTTACAGGGTTAGGGACCGGGGAGCTGTTTTTT
CASSLTGLGTGELFF
>TRBV20-1|few|TRBJ2-7|TRBD2
TGCAGTGCTAGAAATAAACTAGCGGGAGTGGGCTACGAGCAGTACTTC
CSARNKLAGVGYEQYF
>TRBV28|few|TRBJ2-7|TRBD1
TGTGCCAGCAGTTTACCCCAGGGGGCCCACGAGCAGTACTTC
CASSLPQGAHEQYF
>TRBV6-5|.|TRBJ2-3|.
TGTGCCAGCAGTTACTCGGGCTTAAGCACAGATACGCAGTATTTT
CASSYSGLSTDTQYF
>TRBV5-1|many|TRBJ2-7|.
TGCGCCAGCAGCTTGGCGGAGTCCCTTATGGGTTCCGACGAGGGAGAGCAGTACTTC
CASSLAESLMGSDEGEQYF
>TRBV3-1|few|TRBJ2-1|TRBD2
TGTGCCAGCAGCCAATCTTTATTTGCTAGCGGGAGGGTCTACAATGAGCAGTTCTTC
CASSQSLFASGRVYNEQFF
>TRBV20-1|many|TRBJ2-1|TRBD2
TGCAGTGCTAGAGATCTAGCGGGTGACAATGAGCAGTTCTTC
CSARDLAGDNEQFF
>TRBV29-1|few|TRBJ2-7|TRBD2
TGCAGCGTCGCCGGGACTAGCGGGAGAGGAGGTGACGAGCAGTACTTC
CSVAGTSGRGGDEQYF
>TRBV29-1|few|TRBJ2-3|TRBD1
TGCAGCGTTGAGGACAGGGCGGGACATAGCACAGATACGCAGTATTTT
CSVEDRAGHSTDTQYF
>TRBV7-2|many|TRBJ2-3|TRBD2
TGTGCCAGCAGCTTATCCCCTAGCGGGGGTAGAGATACGCAGTATTTT
CASSLSPSGGRDTQYF
>TRBV20-1|many|TRBJ2-7|.
TGCAGTTCAACCAACCGCTACGAGCAGTACTTC
CSSTNRYEQYF
>TRBV6-1|.|TRBJ1-2|TRBD1
TGTGCCAGCAGTCCGACAGGGATTGGTAACTATGGCTACACCTTC
CASSPTGIGNYGYTF
>TRBV24-1|few|TRBJ1-3|.
TGTGCCACCAGTGATCCCAAAAGATCTGGAAACACCATATATTTT
CATSDPKRSGNTIYF
>TRBV20-1|.|TRBJ2-7|.
TGCAGTGCCATCGAAAACTCCTACGAGCAGTACTTC
CSAIENSYEQYF
>TRBV28|.|TRBJ2-3|.
TGTGCCAGCAGTACGCCGAACACAGATACGCAGTATTTT
CASSTPNTDTQYF
>TRBV25-1|few|TRBJ2-3|.
TGTGCCAGCAGTCGGACGGGTGCAGATACGCAGTATTTT
CASSRTGADTQYF
>TRBV4-2|.|TRBJ2-3|.
TGTGCCAGCAGCGGGGGGCGGGGGTCCACAGATACGCAGTATTTT
CASSGGRGSTDTQYF
>TRBV29-1|many|TRBJ2-4|TRBD1
TGCCCTTGCGGGACAGGGGGCTCCAACATTCAGTACTTC
CPCGTGGSNIQYF
>TRBV20-1|few|TRBJ2-1|.
TGCAGTGCTAGTAAGGGGACCCTCTTCATTTTAAGCTCCTACAATGAGCAGTTCTTC
CSASKGTLFILSSYNEQFF
>TRBV9|.|TRBJ2-1|TRBD2
TGTGCCAGCAGCGTACCTAGCGGGGGGCTAGCGGGAGGGTCATACTACAATGAGCAGTTCTTC
CASSVPSGGLAGGSYYNEQFF
>TRBV20-1|many|TRBJ2-7|.
TGCAGTGCTGGCCCCCAGGGATCCTACGAGCAGTACTTC
CSAGPQGSYEQYF